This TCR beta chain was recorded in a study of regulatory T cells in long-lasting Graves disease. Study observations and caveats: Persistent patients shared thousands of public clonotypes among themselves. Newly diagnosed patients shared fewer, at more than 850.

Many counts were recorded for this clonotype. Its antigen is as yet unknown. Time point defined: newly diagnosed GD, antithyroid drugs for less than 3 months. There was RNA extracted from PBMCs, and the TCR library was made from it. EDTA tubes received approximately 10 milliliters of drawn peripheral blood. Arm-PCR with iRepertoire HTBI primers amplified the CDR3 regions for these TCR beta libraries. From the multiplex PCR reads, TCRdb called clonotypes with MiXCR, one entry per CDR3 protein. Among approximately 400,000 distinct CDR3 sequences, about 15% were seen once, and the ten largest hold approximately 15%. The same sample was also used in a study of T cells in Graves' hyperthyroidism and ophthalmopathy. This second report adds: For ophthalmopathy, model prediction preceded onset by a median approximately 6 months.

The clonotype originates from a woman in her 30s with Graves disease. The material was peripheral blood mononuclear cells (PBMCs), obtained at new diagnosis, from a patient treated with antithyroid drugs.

In DNA form, the CDR3 reads TGTGCCAGCTCACCGGCTCGATCAGGGGAGCAGTTCTTC. Protein product: CASSPARSGEQFF. The chain couples TRBV18 to TRBJ2-1; TRBD1 is a possible D gene (5 bases). The V gene lost 3 bases and the J gene lost 10 bases, with 13 bases spanning the gap. The CDR3 length is 13 residues. Germline loops: CDR1 KGHSH, CDR2 LQKENI.